This TCR beta chain was captured by sequencing in a study of CXCR3-negative and CXCR3-positive naive CD8 T cells. Regarding the study as a whole: TRB CDR3 properties served as the basis for inferring TCR strength, and surface CD5 was comparable between naive subsets. TRB CDR3s of CXCR3-positive naive cells were more hydrophobic than those of CXCR3-negative naive cells.

UMI-labeled 5' RACE yielded the TRB cDNA libraries. Reprocessing the 5' RACE reads, TCRdb reports a single entry for every CDR3 protein and omits DNA. The table for this sample gives 45,000 to 65,000 distinct CDR3 sequences. Sorts performed in triplicate captured 300,000 to 350,000 cells each from every CD8+ T cell subset. The germline CDR1 and CDR2 sequences are SGHTS and YDEGEE. The CDR3 length is 16 residues. In regard to this clonotype: Its antigen remains unknown.

The sequence came from a human donor in good health. Some clones in this sample may be carry-over from other donors' samples. This chain connects TRBV5-8 to TRBJ1-5. Material: naive CXCR3- CD8+ T cells from blood. As for subset: CD45RO-CCR7+CD27+CD95- naive CD8+ T cells lacking CXCR3 (TNR3-). CDR3 residues: CASSFRSPYSNQPQHF.